This TCR beta chain was captured in a study of radiotherapy plus CTLA-4 blockade in lung cancer. The assay was immunoSEQ multiplex PCR, and TCRdb's table has in-frame clones only and misses some. The sample lists roughly 50,000 clones, 82% occurring once. The germline gives CDR1 MNHEY, CDR2 SMNVEV (reference sequence). Trimming removed 3 bases from V and 2 bases from J; junction bases left unmatched: 10. The CDR3 is 16 residues long. This clone is medium-sized (0.01 to 0.1%). The V and J genes are TRBV27 and TRBJ2-7, with 7 bases that match TRBD2. This clonotype originated in a human donor with non-small cell lung cancer who had stable disease on radiotherapy plus ipilimumab. Sequences were derived from peripheral blood, sampled from a patient treated with radiotherapy plus ipilimumab. CDR3 amino acids: CASSFSFGRIPYEQYF. The DNA of the CDR3 is TGTGCCAGCAGTTTCTCATTCGGGAGGATCCCCTACGAGCAGTACTTC.